The 28 T cell receptor beta chains below were found in one sample sequenced in a study of T cells in Graves' hyperthyroidism and ophthalmopathy. TCR beta CDR3 region amplification was performed from RNA transcripts. First-round RT-PCR targeting the TCR CDR3 was performed with the HTBI primer set. TCRdb called the multiplex PCR reads again in MiXCR, with one record for every CDR3 protein. Of about 300,000 distinct CDR3 sequences in the sample, approximately 18% were seen once. What was sequenced was blood. These receptor sequences come from a man aged 50 to 59 with Graves' ophthalmopathy.

CDR3 residues: CSARDPRGGPNYGYTF. CDR3 nucleotide sequence: TGCAGTGCTAGAGACCCCAGGGGAGGCCCGAACTATGGCTACACCTTC. The chain uses TRBV20-1 and TRBJ1-2; tentative D call: TRBD1 (6 bases). The CDR3 extends over 16 amino acids. The V gene lost 0 bases and the J gene lost 2 bases, with 16 bases spanning the gap. Looked up from germline, CDR1 is DFQATT and CDR2 is SNEGSKA (reference sequence).

This clonotype was found a few times. This chain links TRBV7-3 with TRBJ2-6; 10 nucleotides line up with TRBD2. V was pared by 1 base and J by 0 bases, with 3 bases of the junction left unmatched. CDR3 length: 18 amino acids. CDR1 is SGHTA, CDR2 FQGTGA, per germline. The CDR3 loop reads CASSLRSSGSSGANVLTF. CDR3 DNA: TGTGCCAGCAGCTTAAGGTCTAGCGGGAGCTCTGGGGCCAACGTCCTGACTTTC. Complete variable domain (other parts from reference TRBV7-3 and TRBJ2-6): GAGVSQTPSNKVTEKGKYVELRCDPISGHTALYWYRQSLGQGPEFLIYFQGTGAADDSGLPNDRFFAVRPEGSVSTLKIQRTERGDSAVYLCASSLRSSGSSGANVLTFGAGSRLTVL.

The gene calls are TRBV11-3 and TRBJ2-6; tentatively, D is TRBD2 (7 bases). Germline V CDR1 and CDR2: SGHNT, YENEEA. V was trimmed by 5 bases and J by 2 bases, leaving 16 bases between them. The CDR3 length is 17 residues. This chain's CDR3 is CASSSGTSFAGANVLTF. The CDR3, as DNA: TGTGCCAGCAGCAGCGGGACAAGTTTCGCTGGGGCCAACGTCCTGACTTTC.

Concerning this clonotype itself: This could be a read error, since a much larger clone is one nucleotide away. The genes are TRBV7-3 and TRBJ2-1; D may be TRBD2 (5 bases). Between the trimmed V and J ends, which lost 5 bases and 6 bases, there was a span of 14 bases. Germline assignment: CDR1 SGHTA and CDR2 FQGTGA. There are 14 residues in the CDR3. The CDR3 sequence: CASSGVASGNEQFF. In DNA form, the CDR3 reads TGTGCCAGCAGCGGGGTAGCGTCGGGCAATGAGCAGTTCTTC.

This clonotype was counted many times. The chain employs TRBV10-3 and TRBJ2-5; unclear D gene. CDR3 length equals 13 residues. From germline, CDR1 is ENHRY and CDR2 SYGVKD. Between the trimmed V and J ends, which lost 4 bases and 5 bases, there was a span of 11 bases. The CDR3 loop is CAISVRVAETQYF. In nucleotides, the CDR3 is TGTGCCATCAGTGTTCGGGTGGCGGAGACCCAGTACTTC.

V usage is TRBV2 and J usage is TRBJ2-1; 8 bases line up with TRBD2. J gave up 4 bases and V 2 bases, and 4 bases lay outside the gene matches. The germline CDR1 and CDR2 sequences are SNHLY and FYNNEI. CDR3 length: 15 residues. CDR3 loop: CASSELAGEYNEQFF. Written as DNA, the CDR3 is TGTGCCAGCAGTGAACTAGCGGGCGAGTACAATGAGCAGTTCTTC.

This clonotype was detected many times. The J gene is TRBJ2-3, the V gene TRBV20-1; 9 bases line up with TRBD2. The germline CDR1 and CDR2 sequences are DFQATT and SNEGSKA (reference sequence). With 0 bases clipped from V and 2 bases from J, the junction kept 9 bases outside the gene matches. The CDR3 consists of 17 residues. CDR3 protein: CSARDPAGGSLTDTQYF. CDR3 coding DNA: TGCAGTGCTAGAGATCCAGCGGGAGGTTCGCTCACAGATACGCAGTATTTT.

Comment on this clonotype: An end of the junction does not agree with germline; a read error may underlie this. The rearrangement joins TRBV20-1 to TRBJ2-2, with D perhaps TRBD2 (6 bases). The CDR3 length is 15 residues. Germline CDR1 and CDR2: DFQATT and SNEGSKA (reference sequence). The CDR3 coding sequence is TGCAGTGCTGTATCCCGACAGCGGAACACCGGGGGGCTGTTTTTT. Translating it yields CSAVSRQRNTGGLFF.

The chain combines TRBV19 with TRBJ2-1, with D perhaps matching TRBD1 or TRBD2 (5 bases each). Trimming took off 5 bases at V and 8 bases at J, with 19 bases between the two ends. The CDR3 consists of 15 residues. Per germline, CDR1 LNHDA and CDR2 SQIVND (reference sequence). In DNA form, the CDR3 reads TGTGCCAGTAGTCTAGGGACGGGGTTGGGGGATGAGCAGTTCTTC. It codes for CASSLGTGLGDEQFF.

This clonotype showed up many times. The V gene is TRBV28, the J gene TRBJ2-1, with D possibly TRBD2 on 9 matching bases. V was pared by 5 bases and J by 5 bases, with 19 bases between. The CDR3 is 16 amino acids. CDR1 and CDR2 from the germline V gene are MDHEN and SYDVKM. For the CDR3, the DNA is TGTGCCAGCAGTCCGCAGGGGGCGGGAGGGAACAATGAGCAGTTCTTC. Translating it yields CASSPQGAGGNNEQFF.

There are many counts of this clonotype. The genes are TRBV5-1 and TRBJ2-1; weak D call: TRBD2 (6 bases). This CDR3 is built from 15 residues. Germline V gene data show CDR1 as SGHRS and CDR2 as YFSETQ. V was clipped by 0 bases and J by 3 bases, with 10 bases between them. CDR3 in amino acids: CASSLDGGYYNEQFF. The CDR3 DNA is TGCGCCAGCAGCTTGGATGGGGGGTACTACAATGAGCAGTTCTTC.

This clonotype showed up just a few times. The V and J genes are TRBV28 and TRBJ2-5; TRBD2 might be the D (5 bases). The CDR3 loop spans 13 amino acids. V was shortened by 6 bases and J by 0 bases, with 8 bases between the two germline ends. CDR1 and CDR2 from the germline V gene are MDHEN and SYDVKM. CDR3 nucleotides: TGTGCCAGCAGGGGAGCGGACCAAGAGACCCAGTACTTC. This sequence encodes CASRGADQETQYF.

In this sample, this clonotype turned up many times. The chain couples TRBV7-3 to TRBJ2-1; 9 bases line up with TRBD2. The CDR3 is 16 amino acids. V gave up 5 bases and J gave up 10 bases; unmatched junction bases: 15. Germline V gives CDR1 SGHTA, CDR2 FQGTGA. As DNA, the CDR3 is TGTGCCAGCAGCCGATTAGCGGGAGAAGGGGGAGGGGAGCAGTTCTTC. Translating it yields CASSRLAGEGGGEQFF.

This clonotype was detected only a few times. The chain combines TRBV9 with TRBJ1-1; TRBD1 matches 10 bases. V gave up 4 bases and J gave up 5 bases; unmatched junction bases: 11. This CDR3 comprises 16 residues. Germline lookup yields CDR1 SGDLS and CDR2 YYNGEE. CDR3 residues: CASSLGSGQGGTEAFF. CDR3 nucleotides: TGTGCCAGCAGCCTCGGATCAGGACAGGGGGGTACTGAAGCTTTCTTT.

This clonotype was seen at least ten times. The genes are TRBV18 and TRBJ1-1, with 9 positions matching TRBD1. With 2 bases clipped from V and 0 bases from J, the junction kept 4 bases outside the gene matches. Germline CDR1 reads KGHSH; CDR2 reads LQKENI. This CDR3 comprises 16 residues. The CDR3 is CASSPITGGLNTEAFF. The CDR3 region has the DNA TGTGCCAGCTCACCAATTACAGGGGGCCTGAACACTGAAGCTTTCTTT.

This rearrangement joins TRBV10-2 to TRBJ2-1; 8 bases are a match to TRBD2. The V gene end was trimmed by 4 bases and the J gene end by 5 bases; junction bases not matched to a gene: 7. The CDR3 is made up of 15 amino acids. CDR1 and CDR2 from the germline V gene are WSHSY and SAAADI. The CDR3 sequence: CASSARAGADNEQFF. The CDR3 DNA reads TGCGCCAGCAGTGCGCGAGCGGGAGCTGACAATGAGCAGTTCTTC.

This clonotype was counted at least ten times. V gene TRBV7-2 combines with J gene TRBJ1-1, with 8 bases matching TRBD1. Germline CDR1 and CDR2: SGHTA and FQGNSA. The CDR3 length is 14 residues. The ends lost 6 bases at V and 0 bases at J; junction bases unmatched: 3. The CDR3 spells CASRRQGLNTEAFF. CDR3 DNA: TGTGCCAGCAGAAGACAGGGGTTGAACACTGAAGCTTTCTTT.

As concerns this clonotype: Just one base apart from a much larger clone, this may be a read error. CDR3 DNA sequence: TGTGCCAGCAGCCAACGGGGCGGGAGTAGGACAGATACGCAGTATTTT. It specifies CASSQRGGSRTDTQYF. V and J are TRBV3-1 and TRBJ2-3, with TRBD2 matching over 7 bases. Losses at the gene ends were 2 bases for V and 3 bases for J; bases not matched to a gene: 8. From germline, CDR1 is LGHDT and CDR2 YNNKEL (reference sequence). The CDR3 has 16 amino acids.

This clonotype turned up a few times. V is TRBV15 and J is TRBJ1-1; a possible D gene is TRBD1 (5 bases). V shed 3 bases and J shed 5 bases, with 13 bases lying between them. The CDR3 totals 14 residues. The germline CDR1 and CDR2 sequences are LNHNV and YYDKDF (reference sequence). CDR3 amino acids: CATSSHQGGTEAFF. DNA of the CDR3: TGTGCCACCAGCAGCCACCAGGGAGGGACTGAAGCTTTCTTT.

This clonotype was counted ten times or more. CDR3 loop: CASRAGTAGNTIYF. The CDR3, as DNA: TGTGCCAGCAGGGCCGGGACGGCTGGAAACACCATATATTTT. J is TRBJ1-3 and V is TRBV2; tentatively, D is TRBD1 (5 bases). CDR1 and CDR2 (germline): SNHLY, FYNNEI. The CDR3 is made up of 14 amino acids. Trimming removed 6 bases from V and 2 bases from J, with 11 bases in between.

This clonotype came up a few times. The chain joins TRBV18 to TRBJ2-1; TRBD2 agrees at 10 bases. Germline CDR1 and CDR2: KGHSH and LQKENI. J gave up 8 bases and V 1 base, and 8 bases lay outside the gene matches. This CDR3 has 16 amino acids. The CDR3 loop reads CASSPQGSSGSHEQFF. CDR3 nucleotide sequence: TGTGCCAGCTCACCACAGGGCTCTAGCGGGAGCCATGAGCAGTTCTTC.

This clonotype was detected many times. The chain has TRBV15 and TRBJ1-5; D is undetermined. This CDR3 region has 15 residues. Germline V gene data show CDR1 as LNHNV and CDR2 as YYDKDF (reference sequence). V lost 0 bases, J lost 3 bases, and 9 bases lay in between. The CDR3 coding sequence is TGTGCCACCAGCAGAGACAAGGGATACAATCAGCCCCAGCATTTT. It specifies CATSRDKGYNQPQHF.

This chain links TRBV4-2 with TRBJ2-7; D may be TRBD2 (6 bases). The germline gives CDR1 LGHNA, CDR2 YNFKEQ. The CDR3 totals 14 residues. The V end was cut by 1 base, the J end by 3 bases, with 10 bases between. Written as DNA, the CDR3 is TGTGCCAGCAGCCAAGTCGGGAGTAGCTACGAGCAGTACTTC. It yields the protein CASSQVGSSYEQYF.

This clonotype was counted many times. CDR3 DNA sequence: TGCGCCAGCAGCTTGGATGTGGCTTACAATGAGCAGTTCTTC. It codes for CASSLDVAYNEQFF. The chain is built from TRBV5-1 and TRBJ2-1, with D unresolved. CDR3 length: 14 amino acids. From germline, CDR1 is SGHRS and CDR2 YFSETQ. The V gene lost 0 bases and the J gene lost 4 bases, with 8 bases spanning the gap.

This clonotype occurred many times. The chain has TRBV7-8 and TRBJ2-5, with unresolved D. From germline, CDR1 is SGHVS and CDR2 FQNEAQ. The CDR3 has 13 amino acids. Trimming left V 1 base short and J 3 bases short, with 6 bases between. CDR3 sequence reads: CASSLGLKETQYF. The CDR3 DNA reads as TGTGCCAGCAGCTTAGGGTTGAAAGAGACCCAGTACTTC.

J is TRBJ2-5 and V is TRBV6-2 or TRBV6-3, with D maybe TRBD2 (7 bases). The CDR3 contains 15 residues. The V end lost 0 bases, the J end lost 4 bases, and 12 bases lay between the germline ends. Germline V lookup: CDR1 MNHEY, CDR2 SVGEGT. The CDR3 region is CASSYSREGGETQYF. In DNA, the CDR3 is TGTGCCAGCAGTTACTCAAGGGAGGGGGGAGAGACCCAGTACTTC.

This clonotype appeared many times. The chain recombines TRBV3-1 with TRBJ2-7; 9 bases fit TRBD2. The CDR3 is 16 residues long. Trimming at V came to 4 bases and at J to 4 bases, leaving 11 bases not matched to a gene. CDR1 is LGHDT and CDR2 is YNNKEL in the germline V gene (reference sequence). This CDR3 reads CASSLRGNSGSYEQYF. For the CDR3, the DNA is TGTGCCAGCAGCCTCAGAGGTAATAGCGGGAGTTACGAGCAGTACTTC.

This chain connects TRBV6-4 to TRBJ2-5; 7 bases map to TRBD2. Germline CDR1 and CDR2: MRHNA and SNTAGT. The CDR3 covers 13 residues. J was trimmed by 7 bases and V by 0 bases; bases with no gene match: 2. CDR3 in DNA: TGTGCCAGCAGTGACTCGGGGAGGGCGACCCAGTACTTC. Translating it yields CASSDSGRATQYF.